The TCR beta chain under discussion was sequenced for a study of cytomegalovirus exposure and HLA in healthy donors. Trimming left V 2 bases short and J 6 bases short, with 9 bases between. From germline, CDR1 is SGHRS and CDR2 YFSETQ. There are 13 residues in the CDR3. TCRdb's copy holds only in-frame clones and misses some; the assay was immunoSEQ multiplex PCR. Counted here are some 110,000 clones, more than 85% occurring once; the ten biggest clones make up about 4%. This clone was counted once. The chain recombines TRBV5-1 with TRBJ2-1; maybe TRBD1 (6 bases). This TCR was recovered from a woman younger than 30 in good health and CMV-seropositive. The sample consisted of PBMCs. The CDR3 nucleotides are TGCGCCAGCAGCTTAGACAGGCGCAATGAGCAGTTCTTC. It codes for CASSLDRRNEQFF.